These 6 T cell receptor beta chains originate from one sample sequenced in a study of cytotoxic CD8 clonotypes in ibrutinib-treated CLL. Sequenced by immunoSEQ multiplex PCR; TCRdb stores in-frame clones only, minus some. The table includes hundreds of thousands of clones, 70% detected once. The material sequenced was PBMCs, taken after 24 months of ibrutinib treatment. The receptors originated from a human donor with chronic lymphocytic leukemia.

The chain joins TRBV5-1 to TRBJ1-2; tentatively, D is TRBD1 (5 bases). V lost 4 bases and J 0 bases, leaving 13 bases between the germline ends. Germline V gene data show CDR1 as SGHRS and CDR2 as YFSETQ. The CDR3 is made up of 15 amino acids. CDR3 protein: CASSPSGTANYGYTF. In DNA, the CDR3 is TGCGCCAGCAGCCCCTCCGGGACGGCTAACTATGGCTACACCTTC.

The genes are TRBV30 and TRBJ2-1, with D possibly matching TRBD2 (6 bases). Per germline, CDR1 GTSNPN and CDR2 SVGIG (reference sequence). Deletions cut 4 bases from V and 4 bases from J, with 11 bases between. The CDR3 is made up of 13 amino acids. The DNA of the CDR3 is TGTGCCTGGAATCGCGGGGTATACAATGAGCAGTTCTTC. It encodes CAWNRGVYNEQFF.

The chain carries TRBV23-1 and TRBJ1-2; tentative D call: TRBD1 (6 bases). TRBV23-1 falls under the ORF class, with uncertain function. Trimming removed 8 bases at V and 2 bases at J, with 21 bases between. This CDR3 is 16 amino acids long. CDR3 bases: TGCGCCAGCGCACACCTTGGGGGCGCGGGAAACTATGGCTACACCTTC. It codes for CASAHLGGAGNYGYTF.

The V call is TRBV7-3, the J call TRBJ2-1, with 8 bases aligning to TRBD2. CDR1 is SGHTA, CDR2 FQGTGA, per germline. V lost 2 bases, J lost 9 bases, and 9 bases stayed unmatched. The CDR3 spans 15 residues. The CDR3 DNA reads TGTGCCAGCAGCTTATCGGCTAGCGGGTCCGGTGAGCAGTTCTTC. Translated: CASSLSASGSGEQFF.

The chain recombines TRBV29-1 with TRBJ2-3; D uncertain. Germline lookup yields CDR1 SQVTM and CDR2 ANQGSEA. V lost 3 bases, J lost 3 bases, and 1 base lay in between. This CDR3 comprises 10 residues. CDR3 in DNA: TGCAGCGTTGAGACAGATACGCAGTATTTT. It translates to CSVETDTQYF.

This chain joins TRBV30 and TRBJ1-2; D uncertain. Germline V gene sequence: CDR1 GTSNPN, CDR2 SVGIG (reference sequence). Trimming removed 2 bases at V and 8 bases at J, with 12 bases between. This CDR3 comprises 12 residues. DNA for the CDR3: TGTGCCTGGAGTCCTCCCTCGCGAGGCTACACCTTC. Encoded protein: CAWSPPSRGYTF. The full variable domain, in which reference TRBV30 and TRBJ1-2 provide the parts outside the CDR3, is SQTIHQWPATLVQPVGSPLSLECTVEGTSNPNLYWYRQAAGRGLQLLFYSVGIGQISSEVPQNLSASRPQDRQFILSSKKLLLSDSGFYLCAWSPPSRGYTFGSGTRLTVV.